This T cell receptor beta chain originates from a study of cytomegalovirus exposure and HLA in healthy donors. The method was immunoSEQ multiplex PCR; TCRdb's version includes in-frame clones alone and lacks a portion of them. The sample lists about 300,000 clones, approximately 87% occurring once. Material: PBMCs. The sequence was obtained from a young woman in good health and CMV-seronegative.

This CDR3 is CSATTSGSSYNEQFF. The CDR3 nucleotides are TGCAGCGCCACGACTAGCGGGAGTTCCTACAATGAGCAGTTCTTC. The rearrangement joins TRBV29-1 to TRBJ2-1, with 12 bases fitting TRBD2. V lost 7 bases to trimming and J lost 1 base; unmatched junction nucleotides: 5. This CDR3 region has 15 residues. Germline CDR1 is SQVTM and CDR2 is ANQGSEA.